A single sample is the source of the 20 T cell receptor beta chains below, sequenced in a study of cytomegalovirus exposure and HLA in healthy donors. PCR involved 60 Vbeta and 13 Jbeta primers. The method was immunoSEQ multiplex PCR; TCRdb's version includes in-frame clones alone and lacks a portion of them. This sample has about 160,000 clones, with around four fifths found just once. The sample taken for sequencing was PBMCs. The receptors originated from a woman in her forties or fifties in good health and CMV-seronegative.

V is TRBV30 and J is TRBJ1-2; TRBD1 is a possible D gene (5 bases). There are 13 residues in the CDR3. Trimming took 4 bases from V and 4 from J, leaving 13 bases between them. Per the germline V gene, CDR1 is GTSNPN and CDR2 is SVGIG (reference sequence). The CDR3: CAWKGQNLYGYTF. CDR3 coding DNA: TGTGCCTGGAAGGGGCAGAACCTCTATGGCTACACCTTC. Filled out from reference TRBV30 and TRBJ1-2, the complete variable domain reads SQTIHQWPATLVQPVGSPLSLECTVEGTSNPNLYWYRQAAGRGLQLLFYSVGIGQISSEVPQNLSASRPQDRQFILSSKKLLLSDSGFYLCAWKGQNLYGYTFGSGTRLTVV.

The chain joins TRBV5-1 to TRBJ2-3; 7 bases agree with TRBD2. Germline CDR1 SGHRS, CDR2 YFSETQ. Germline trimming cut 1 base from V and 1 base from J; bases unmatched to any gene: 3. The CDR3 is 15 residues long. CDR3 amino acids: CASSLYAGGTDTQYF. CDR3 DNA sequence: TGCGCCAGCAGCTTGTACGCGGGAGGCACAGATACGCAGTATTTT.

This clone was counted a few times. The chain is built from TRBV19 and TRBJ2-3, with TRBD2 matching over 7 bases. The CDR3 extends over 19 amino acids. V dropped 0 bases and J dropped 2; count of bases not matched to a gene: 14. Germline CDR1 reads LNHDA; CDR2 reads SQIVND (reference sequence). The CDR3 bases are TGTGCCAGTAGTATAGATAGCGGGCCATTGTCGGGTGTCACAGATACGCAGTATTTT. This sequence encodes CASSIDSGPLSGVTDTQYF.

This chain uses TRBV28 with TRBJ2-3, with 7 bases lining up with TRBD1. Germline lookup yields CDR1 MDHEN and CDR2 SYDVKM. This CDR3 has 15 amino acids. J gave up 0 bases and V 8 bases, and 8 bases lay outside the gene matches. CDR3 coding DNA: TGTGCCAGCCATGGGACAGCTCCTAGCACAGATACGCAGTATTTT. This sequence encodes CASHGTAPSTDTQYF.

This clone was picked up one time. The chain recombines TRBV7-8 with TRBJ2-3; 9 bases are a match to TRBD2. Unmatched junction bases numbered 11, after V lost 1 base and J lost 6 bases. The CDR3 has 17 amino acids. The V gene's germline CDR1 is SGHVS and CDR2 FQNEAQ. The CDR3 loop is CASSLDTGSGSWDTQYF. CDR3 in DNA: TGTGCCAGCAGCTTAGATACCGGTAGCGGGAGTTGGGATACGCAGTATTTT.

The rearrangement uses TRBV5-1 and TRBJ2-3; TRBD2 matches 8 bases. This CDR3 comprises 16 residues. Trimming at V came to 0 bases and at J to 6 bases, leaving 9 bases not matched to a gene. Germline V gene sequence: CDR1 SGHRS, CDR2 YFSETQ. The CDR3 DNA reads TGCGCCAGCAGCTTGGCCCCGGGACTAGGGCAGGATACGCAGTATTTT. Encoded protein: CASSLAPGLGQDTQYF.

This chain connects TRBV7-3 to TRBJ2-1; possible D gene TRBD2, 6 bases. V gave up 2 bases and J gave up 0 bases, with 8 bases separating them. The CDR3 has 15 amino acids. In germline, CDR1 is SGHTA, CDR2 FQGTGA. The CDR3 sequence: CASSLGSGSYNEQFF. For the CDR3, the DNA is TGTGCCAGCAGCTTAGGTAGCGGCTCCTACAATGAGCAGTTCTTC.

The CDR3 bases are TGTGCCAGCAGCCCCGGACTAGCGGCATCCTACGAGCAGTACTTC. Translated: CASSPGLAASYEQYF. The chain carries TRBV7-3 and TRBJ2-7, with 10 nucleotides matching TRBD2. The germline V gene encodes CDR1 SGHTA and CDR2 FQGTGA. The trim removed 5 bases at V and 1 base at J, leaving 5 bases unmatched. This CDR3 comprises 15 residues.

V gene TRBV29-1 combines with J gene TRBJ2-7; 7 bases line up with TRBD2. The junction had 4 bases not matched to a gene; V was cut back by 4 bases and J by 1 base. The germline gives CDR1 SQVTM, CDR2 ANQGSEA. CDR3 length equals 13 residues. CDR3 region: CSVVGRESYEQYF. As DNA, the CDR3 is TGCAGCGTTGTCGGGCGGGAGTCCTACGAGCAGTACTTC.

V gene TRBV5-6 combines with J gene TRBJ2-1, with D possibly matching TRBD2 (6 bases). V lost 1 base and J lost 0, with 11 bases in between. The CDR3 covers 16 residues. Germline-derived CDR1 and CDR2 are SGHDT and YYEEEE. CDR3 DNA: TGTGCCAGCAGCTTGCGTTCGACTAGCTCCTACAATGAGCAGTTCTTC. It specifies CASSLRSTSSYNEQFF.

J is TRBJ2-3 and V is TRBV27; 8 nucleotides line up with TRBD1. CDR3 size: 14 residues. From germline, CDR1 is MNHEY and CDR2 SMNVEV (reference sequence). V lost 2 bases, J lost 3 bases, and 1 base stayed unmatched. The CDR3 protein is CASSLQGATDTQYF. The CDR3, as DNA: TGTGCCAGCAGTTTACAGGGGGCAACAGATACGCAGTATTTT.

V and J are TRBV11-2 and TRBJ2-3; no firm D call. The CDR3 contains 17 residues. Germline CDR1 reads SGHAT; CDR2 reads FQNNGV. V lost 2 bases and J lost 2, with 17 bases in between. The CDR3 coding sequence is TGTGCCAGCAGCTTAACCCGGGTTCCACCATACACAGATACGCAGTATTTT. Residues: CASSLTRVPPYTDTQYF.

This sequence joins TRBV27 and TRBJ2-7; perhaps TRBD1 as D (6 bases). The CDR3 consists of 14 residues. CDR1 is MNHEY, CDR2 SMNVEV, per germline (reference sequence). V was pared by 7 bases and J by 2 bases, with 15 bases between. The CDR3 protein is CASKGTGYAYEQYF. The CDR3 DNA sequence: TGTGCCAGCAAAGGCACAGGGTATGCCTACGAGCAGTACTTC.

This clone has a single count. The chain combines TRBV11-2 with TRBJ1-1, with 7 nucleotides matching TRBD1. CDR1 and CDR2 (germline): SGHAT, FQNNGV. This CDR3 has 13 amino acids. Unmatched junction bases numbered 1, after V lost 3 bases and J lost 3 bases. The CDR3 loop reads CASSLTGYTEAFF. CDR3 in DNA: TGTGCCAGCAGCTTGACAGGGTACACTGAAGCTTTCTTT.

This clone was seen a handful of times. This chain links TRBV25-1 with TRBJ1-2; a possible D gene is TRBD1 (6 bases). V shed 3 bases and J shed 6 bases, with 14 bases lying between them. The CDR3 sequence is 14 residues long. The germline gives CDR1 MGHDK, CDR2 SYGVNS. The CDR3 reads CASSDQGNPNGYTF. In DNA form, the CDR3 reads TGTGCCAGCAGTGATCAGGGGAATCCGAATGGCTACACCTTC.

The gene calls are TRBV5-1 and TRBJ2-3; a weak D match, TRBD1 (6 bases). Germline lookup yields CDR1 SGHRS and CDR2 YFSETQ. The germline V and J ends were trimmed by 2 bases and 3 bases, with 10 bases remaining between them. The CDR3 contains 14 residues. CDR3 sequence reads: CASSFFRGTDTQYF. The CDR3 DNA reads as TGCGCCAGCAGCTTTTTTAGGGGGACAGATACGCAGTATTTT.

The count of this clone is one. This chain joins TRBV19 and TRBJ1-1; 8 bases line up with TRBD1. This CDR3 has 15 amino acids. The germline V gene encodes CDR1 LNHDA and CDR2 SQIVND (reference sequence). The V segment lost 0 bases and the J segment 7 bases; nucleotides outside the gene matches: 7. The CDR3, as DNA: TGTGCCAGTAGTATAGAAGGACAGGGCGCGGGTGAAGCTTTCTTT. It is translated as CASSIEGQGAGEAFF.

This rearrangement joins TRBV14 to TRBJ2-1, with D tentatively TRBD1 (5 bases). Looked up from germline, CDR1 is SGHDN and CDR2 is FVKESK. V dropped 3 bases and J dropped 0 bases, with 18 bases sitting between them. The length of the CDR3 is 18 residues. The CDR3 nucleotides are TGTGCCAGCAGCCAGGAGACAGTCATCTCCTTCTCCTACAATGAGCAGTTCTTC. Its protein product is CASSQETVISFSYNEQFF.

The chain employs TRBV10-1 and TRBJ2-3; TRBD1 matches at 7 bases. Germline lookup yields CDR1 WNHNN and CDR2 SYGVQD (reference sequence). There are 14 residues in the CDR3. The trim removed 6 bases at V and 3 bases at J, leaving 6 bases unmatched. CDR3 bases: TGCGCCAGCAGGAGGGACAGCAGGACAGATACGCAGTATTTT. Amino acid sequence: CASRRDSRTDTQYF.

The chain links TRBV30 to TRBJ2-2; TRBD2 aligns across 12 bases. This CDR3 region has 15 residues. The V gene end was trimmed by 3 bases and the J gene end by 5 bases; junction bases not matched to a gene: 4. From germline, CDR1 is GTSNPN and CDR2 SVGIG (reference sequence). CDR3 sequence: CAWSLAGGRTGELFF. CDR3 nucleotides: TGTGCCTGGAGCCTAGCGGGAGGGAGGACCGGGGAGCTGTTTTTT.